There are many counts of the clone carrying this TCR beta chain. Its antigen remains unidentified. These data come from a study of early T cells in non-severe SARS-CoV-2 infection. Study context: Sequencing of bulk RNA from unsorted whole blood was done, without chain pairing.

Study-wide results and caveats: VDJdb-based annotation leaned toward anti-spike CD8 responses and missed private and CD4 specificities.

Attachment of unique molecular identifiers was made to individual cDNA molecules. TCRdb fed the 5' RACE reads into MiXCR, producing one record per CDR3 protein. This table has more than 20,000 distinct CDR3 sequences, roughly 4.1% appearing once. The TCR sequence derives from an adult who was a healthcare worker with PCR-confirmed SARS-CoV-2 infection or an uninfected control (not recorded which). Sequenced input: whole blood.

The CDR3 DNA sequence: TGTGCCAGCAGCTTAGCGGGGACAGGGGCCTCCTACAATGAGCAGTTCTTC. Amino acids: CASSLAGTGASYNEQFF. The J gene is TRBJ2-1, the V gene TRBV7-2, with 10 bases that match TRBD1. Trimming at V came to 0 bases and at J to 0 bases, leaving 2 bases not matched to a gene. Germline V gene lookup returns CDR1 SGHTA and CDR2 FQGNSA. This CDR3 is built from 17 residues.